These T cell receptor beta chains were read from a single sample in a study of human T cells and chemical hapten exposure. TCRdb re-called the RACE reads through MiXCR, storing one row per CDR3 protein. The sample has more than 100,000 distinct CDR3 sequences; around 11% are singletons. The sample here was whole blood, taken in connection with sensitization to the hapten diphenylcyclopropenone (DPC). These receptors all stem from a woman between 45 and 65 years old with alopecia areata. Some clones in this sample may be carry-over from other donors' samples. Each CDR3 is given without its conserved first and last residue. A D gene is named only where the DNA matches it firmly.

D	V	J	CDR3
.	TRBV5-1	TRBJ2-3	ASSFASSTDTQY
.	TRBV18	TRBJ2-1	ASSLKGGNEQF
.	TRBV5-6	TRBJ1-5	ASSLKSAVYSNQPQH
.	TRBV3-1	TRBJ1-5	ASSQDARGHQPQH
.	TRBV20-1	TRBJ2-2	SARGLVGTGELF
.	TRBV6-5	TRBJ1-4	ASSSVPVGEKLF
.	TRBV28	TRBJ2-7	ASKVGGAGGLAYEQY
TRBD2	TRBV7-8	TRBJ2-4	ASSLGAGGGFQY
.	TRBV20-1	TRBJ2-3	SGSQRSDGTDTQY
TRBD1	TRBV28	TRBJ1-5	ASSTTRDSYQPQH
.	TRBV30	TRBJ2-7	AWSGSYEQY
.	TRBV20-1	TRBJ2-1	SASRGGLNEQF